This paragraph reports one TCR beta chain. Its antigen remains unknown. Sequenced by immunoSEQ multiplex PCR; TCRdb stores in-frame clones only, minus some. Of roughly 1,500 clones listed, roughly 80% are singletons. The length of the CDR3 is 15 residues. Germline CDR1 SGHDT, CDR2 YYEEEE. Trimming at V came to 4 bases and at J to 6 bases, leaving 8 bases not matched to a gene. This entry is derived from a study of STAT5B mutations in CD4+ large granular lymphocyte leukemia. General observations from the study: 8/27 top patient clones versus 2/35 control clones were TRBV06-family.

The sequence was collected from a woman in her 70s with CD4+ T-cell large granular lymphocyte leukemia. The J gene is TRBJ2-5, the V gene TRBV5-6, with TRBD1 identical over 11 bases. The material sequenced was PBMCs. CDR3 coding DNA: TGTGCCAGCAGCCTATTCGGGGACAGGGGGAAGACCCAGTACTTC. Translating it yields CASSLFGDRGKTQYF.